Sequencing of this TCR beta chain was carried out in a study of blood T cell repertoires in COVID-19. The CDR3 spans 15 residues. Germline V gives CDR1 MDHEN, CDR2 SYDVKM. Trimming left V 3 bases short and J 1 base short, with 9 bases between. This table comes from immunoSEQ multiplex PCR, and its TCRdb copy is limited to in-frame clones, with some not included. Among some 60,000 clones listed, about three quarters were seen once. Sequencing was performed on peripheral blood. This clonotype originated in a man aged 25-45 years with COVID-19, enrolled during active disease. The V call is TRBV28, the J call TRBJ2-2; the D gene is possibly TRBD1 (5 bases). DNA for the CDR3: TGTGCCAGCAGTTTTCCAACAGGGAACACCGGGGAGCTGTTTTTT. Its protein is CASSFPTGNTGELFF.